These 22 T cell receptor beta chains originate from one sample sequenced in a study of shared clonotypes between healthy human individuals. Some clones are missing from TCRdb's copy, which holds only in-frame ones; the method was immunoSEQ multiplex PCR. Found here are approximately 2.5 million clones, more than 90% of them singletons; the top ten hold under 0.15%. The material sequenced was naive CD4+ T cells sorted from blood. The subset was: CD45RA+ positively selected. The origin of the receptors is a young man in good health.

This rearrangement joins TRBV10-3 to TRBJ2-2; 8 nucleotides agree with TRBD2. V shed 4 bases, J shed 4 bases, and the junction held 5 bases outside the gene matches. The germline gives CDR1 ENHRY, CDR2 SYGVKD. There are 15 residues in the CDR3. The CDR3: CAISVGSGTTGELFF. For the CDR3, the DNA is TGTGCCATCAGTGTTGGTAGCGGGACCACCGGGGAGCTGTTTTTT.

The V call is TRBV6-5, the J call TRBJ2-1; D is unclear. V was shortened by 6 bases and J by 0 bases, with 12 bases between the two germline ends. Looked up from germline, CDR1 is MNHEY and CDR2 is SVGAGI. The CDR3 sequence is 15 residues long. CDR3 nucleotides: TGTGCCAGCAGCGAAACTGGGTCCTCCTACAATGAGCAGTTCTTC. Translated: CASSETGSSYNEQFF.

The CDR3 nucleotides read TGTGCCAGCTCGGGGGACAGGGTAGGGGAAGCTTTCTTT. Amino acid sequence: CASSGDRVGEAFF. The chain uses TRBV18 and TRBJ1-1; 9 nucleotides match TRBD1. The CDR3 covers 13 residues. V gave up 6 bases and J gave up 8 bases; unmatched junction bases: 7. Looked up from germline, CDR1 is KGHSH and CDR2 is LQKENI.

The J gene is TRBJ2-7, the V gene TRBV30; the D is unclear. Germline V gene sequence: CDR1 GTSNPN, CDR2 SVGIG (reference sequence). The V end was cut by 2 bases, the J end by 4 bases, with 9 bases between. The CDR3 is 12 amino acids. DNA of the CDR3: TGTGCCTGGAGTACTGGGTTTTACGAGCAGTACTTC. Encoded protein: CAWSTGFYEQYF.

The chain links TRBV7-6 to TRBJ2-5; D remains ambiguous. Germline V gene data show CDR1 as SGHVS and CDR2 as FNYEAQ. V was shortened by 5 bases and J by 1 base, with 11 bases between the two germline ends. The CDR3 runs 14 residues. In DNA, the CDR3 is TGTGCCAGCAGCCTCTGGGAAACCCAAGAGACCCAGTACTTC. Its translation: CASSLWETQETQYF.

This rearrangement joins TRBV10-3 to TRBJ1-2; D is unresolved. Germline-derived CDR1 and CDR2 are ENHRY and SYGVKD. Trimming removed 3 bases at V and 0 bases at J, with 14 bases between. The CDR3 extends over 16 amino acids. CDR3 DNA sequence: TGTGCCATCAGTGATGGGGTCAGTCATCCTAACTATGGCTACACCTTC. Protein product: CAISDGVSHPNYGYTF.

About this clone: This specimen includes other DNA sequences encoding the same CDR3. The chain recombines TRBV5-1 with TRBJ2-3, with a possible D match to TRBD1 (6 bases). This CDR3 is built from 13 residues. Trimming shortened V by 5 bases and J by 3 bases, and 10 bases separated the two germline ends. Germline lookup yields CDR1 SGHRS and CDR2 YFSETQ. CDR3: CASRTQGTDTQYF. CDR3 nucleotide sequence: TGCGCCAGCAGGACACAGGGTACAGATACGCAGTATTTT.

The chain links TRBV6-6 to TRBJ2-7, with D unresolved. Trimming took off 10 bases at V and 0 bases at J, with 13 bases between the two ends. The CDR3 length is 13 residues. Germline V gene sequence: CDR1 MNHNY, CDR2 SVGAGI (reference sequence). CDR3 residues: CATMGPSSYEQYF. The CDR3 DNA reads as TGTGCCACCATGGGCCCTAGCTCCTACGAGCAGTACTTC.

This chain joins TRBV6-1 and TRBJ1-1; D call uncertain. V gave up 8 bases and J gave up 4 bases, with 20 bases separating them. CDR1 is MNHNS, CDR2 SASEGT, per germline. The CDR3 is 15 residues long. The CDR3 bases are TGTGCCAGCTGCCTCCAGGCGGGTCTTAGCACTGAAGCTTTCTTT. Translated: CASCLQAGLSTEAFF.

This chain links TRBV6-5 with TRBJ1-1; 10 bases align to TRBD1. The V gene's germline CDR1 is MNHEY and CDR2 SVGAGI. This CDR3 spans 14 amino acids. V gave up 6 bases and J gave up 5 bases; unmatched junction bases: 6. The CDR3 loop is CASSRDRGPTEAFF. In DNA form, the CDR3 reads TGTGCCAGCAGCCGGGACAGGGGACCAACTGAAGCTTTCTTT.

The rearrangement links TRBV19 to TRBJ1-1; TRBD1 might be the D (5 bases). The CDR3 runs to 16 residues. Trimming took off 5 bases at V and 3 bases at J, with 19 bases between the two ends. Germline V CDR1 and CDR2: LNHDA, SQIVND (reference sequence). The CDR3 DNA reads as TGTGCCAGTAGTCTGCGGCCGGGACTCGAGGACACTGAAGCTTTCTTT. This translates into CASSLRPGLEDTEAFF.

This chain joins TRBV5-1 and TRBJ2-5, with D uncertain. The length of the CDR3 is 13 residues. V was pared by 0 bases and J by 4 bases, with 7 bases between. CDR1 is SGHRS, CDR2 YFSETQ, per germline. The CDR3 DNA follows: TGCGCCAGCAGCTTGGCACAGCTAGAGACCCAGTACTTC. Protein sequence: CASSLAQLETQYF.

This sequence joins TRBV9 and TRBJ2-2; D is ambiguous. This CDR3 is 14 amino acids long. Germline CDR1 SGDLS, CDR2 YYNGEE. Trimming pared 3 bases from V and 4 bases from J, leaving 10 bases between. CDR3 sequence: CASSGSRATGELFF. CDR3 DNA sequence: TGTGCCAGCAGCGGTTCAAGGGCCACCGGGGAGCTGTTTTTT.

CDR3 in amino acids: CASSSDRGHYNEQFF. CDR3 sequence (DNA): TGTGCCAGCAGCTCTGACAGGGGGCATTACAATGAGCAGTTCTTC. The gene calls are TRBV7-2 and TRBJ2-1, with 10 positions matching TRBD1. The CDR3 runs to 15 residues. V trimming: 4 bases; J trimming: 4 bases; junction bases outside the gene matches: 4. Germline V CDR1 and CDR2: SGHTA, FQGNSA.

This clone was recorded once. The V and J genes are TRBV11-2 and TRBJ2-2; D tentatively fits TRBD1 or TRBD2 (6 bases each). The V end lost 6 bases, the J end lost 7 bases, and 12 bases lay between the germline ends. The CDR3 totals 13 residues. CDR1 SGHAT and CDR2 FQNNGV come from the germline V gene. The DNA for the CDR3 is TGTGCCAGCAGGGAAGGAGGGGGCGGGGAGCTGTTTTTT. The encoded protein is CASREGGGGELFF.

Details on this clone: Different DNA sequences within this sample yield the same CDR3. The chain carries TRBV30 and TRBJ2-3; unclear D gene. The CDR3 has 12 amino acids. The germline gives CDR1 GTSNPN, CDR2 SVGIG (reference sequence). V dropped 0 bases and J dropped 4 bases, with 5 bases sitting between them. In nucleotides, the CDR3 is TGTGCCTGGAGTGTTCTCCCAGATACGCAGTATTTT. It codes for CAWSVLPDTQYF.

This clone was counted a single time. V gene TRBV13 combines with J gene TRBJ2-2; 10 positions match TRBD2. This CDR3 spans 17 amino acids. CDR1 and CDR2 from the germline V gene are PRHDT and FYEKMQ (reference sequence). The J segment lost 2 bases and the V segment lost 2 bases, leaving 5 bases of the junction unmatched. CDR3 protein: CASSLLASGGNTGELFF. In DNA, the CDR3 is TGTGCCAGCAGCTTACTTGCTAGCGGGGGAAACACCGGGGAGCTGTTTTTT.

The chain combines TRBV9 with TRBJ2-1; 7 positions agree with TRBD1. Unmatched junction bases numbered 3, after V lost 3 bases and J lost 3 bases. CDR3 length: 14 amino acids. From germline, CDR1 is SGDLS and CDR2 YYNGEE. The CDR3 DNA is TGTGCCAGCAGCGAGCGGACAGGCTACAATGAGCAGTTCTTC. It yields the protein CASSERTGYNEQFF.

The rearrangement uses TRBV6-5 and TRBJ2-7; D may be TRBD1 (6 bases). Trimming left V 5 bases short and J 3 bases short, with 14 bases between. The CDR3 is 14 amino acids. Germline V lookup: CDR1 MNHEY, CDR2 SVGAGI. The CDR3 DNA sequence: TGTGCCAGCAGTACAGGGACGACAATCTACGAGCAGTACTTC. This translates into CASSTGTTIYEQYF.

The chain couples TRBV19 to TRBJ2-3; the match to TRBD2 covers 15 bases. The CDR3 contains 19 residues. The V segment lost 5 bases and the J segment 0 bases; nucleotides outside the gene matches: 9. The V gene's germline CDR1 is LNHDA and CDR2 SQIVND (reference sequence). The CDR3 nucleotides are TGTGCCAGTAGTCCTCGTCCCGGGACTAGCGGGAGGAGCACAGATACGCAGTATTTT. This gives the protein CASSPRPGTSGRSTDTQYF. Filled out from reference TRBV19 and TRBJ2-3, the complete variable domain reads DGGITQSPKYLFRKEGQNVTLSCEQNLNHDAMYWYRQDPGQGLRLIYYSQIVNDFQKGDIAEGYSVSREKKESFPLTVTSAQKNPTAFYLCASSPRPGTSGRSTDTQYFGPGTRLTVL.

This chain uses TRBV30 with TRBJ2-5; the match to TRBD1 covers 9 bases. The germline CDR1 and CDR2 sequences are GTSNPN and SVGIG (reference sequence). This CDR3 comprises 15 residues. J was trimmed by 7 bases and V by 1 base; bases with no gene match: 10. CDR3: CAWSALTGGLGTQYF. In DNA form, the CDR3 reads TGTGCCTGGAGTGCCTTGACAGGGGGACTGGGGACCCAGTACTTC.

This clone was detected only once. The CDR3 DNA follows: TGTGCCAGCAGCCCCCATTCTAACACCGGGGAGCTGTTTTTT. It is translated as CASSPHSNTGELFF. V usage is TRBV6-6 and J usage is TRBJ2-2; D is unresolved. Trimming shortened V by 6 bases and J by 2 bases, and 10 bases separated the two germline ends. Germline V lookup: CDR1 MNHNY, CDR2 SVGAGI (reference sequence). The CDR3 is made up of 14 amino acids.